This TCR beta chain appears in the sequencing data of a study of Ad26.COV2.S vaccination and SARS-CoV-2 variants (dated by TCRdb to about 2021). General notes on the study: Vaccine-arm donors came from COV1001, a multicentre, randomized, double-blind, placebo-controlled phase I-IIa trial of Ad26.COV2.S in healthy adults. Ad26.COV2.S was administered intramuscularly at a dose of 5x10^10 or 1x10^11 viral particles, either as one shot or as two shots given 56 days apart. Sequencing of the TCRbeta repertoire served to evaluate the specificity and breadth of SARS-CoV-2-reactive T cell receptors following Ad26.COV2.S vaccination. A total of 32 samples were included in the TCR-sequenced set, comprising roughly 19 Ad26.COV2.S vaccine recipients, 5 placebo recipients and 8 SARS-CoV-2 convalescent individuals. Trial participants were randomized into five groups of five, in which low-dose or high-dose Ad26.COV2.S was given once or twice, or placebo was given on both occasions. Investigators remained blinded to trial group allocation during experiments and outcome assessment. Paper-wide results and their limitations: Substantial breadth of spike-specific CD8+ and CD4+ T cell responses was reported after vaccination. The study was not powered to compare responses between vaccine doses or regimens. Compared with placebo recipients, Ad26.COV2.S recipients showed higher spike-specific TCR breadth (P = 0.0014). Vaccine and placebo recipients had comparable non-spike TCR breadth, which fits with the vaccine containing only spike. The authors noted that the TCR breadth and depth analyses may have underestimated total T cell responses.

TCRbeta CDR3 regions were sequenced with the immunoSEQ Assay. After extraction, genomic DNA underwent amplification by bias-controlled multiplex PCR, followed by high-throughput sequencing. Per the source publication's procedure: Collapsing and filtering of sequences were performed to quantify the absolute abundance of each unique TCRbeta CDR3 region. Usable DNA was measured by amplifying reference genes present in all nucleated cells, and TCRbeta template counts were normalized to that usable DNA to estimate T cell fraction. Repertoire TCRs were annotated as SARS-CoV-2-specific by exact matching of V gene, CDR3 amino acid sequence and J gene to a known reactive TCR set. MIRA supplied the reference SARS-CoV-2 TCR set, which was filtered for enrichment in COVID-19-positive ImmuneCODE repertoires so that public or cross-reactive TCRs were removed. Using the MIRA antigens, annotated TCRs were further analysed by specific ORF or by position within an ORF. Breadth was defined as the number of annotated unique rearrangements divided by the total number of unique productive rearrangements, and depth was defined as the summed frequency of the annotated unique rearrangements. Two-sided Wilcoxon rank-sum tests were applied when comparing TCR breadth between groups. TCRdb's version of the immuneACCESS table is confined to in-frame rearrangements and falls short of the full clone set. An unresolved V gene accounts for under half of the shortfall where checked; the remainder is of unknown origin. The D gene and trimming were derived from the DNA, and the V and J assignments and clone size from that table. In this sample the table shows hundreds of thousands of clones, around 92% of which occur a single time. Approximately 1.5% of the sample is in the top ten clones.

Sample treatment or condition, as interpreted from the label and publication: roughly 19 received Ad26.COV2.S at low or high dose, single or two shots; 5 received placebo; per-sample allocation not given. For vaccine and placebo recipients, repertoires were sequenced using samples collected on day 63 after the first injection. In Cohort 1b, 25 adults aged 18-55 years were enrolled at a single site in Boston, USA, between 29 July and 7 August 2020. Ad26.COV2.S was a replication-incompetent adenovirus type 26 vector expressing a prefusion-stabilized SARS-CoV-2 spike protein from the original Wuhan strain. Of note for this clone: Its antigen remains undetermined. Per-base qualities were not stored, and no clone one base away is much larger.

This receptor was taken from a person between 18 and 65 years old who received the Ad26.COV2.S COVID-19 vaccine or a placebo. Specimen: peripheral blood, collected in a trial of Ad26.COV2.S vaccine versus placebo.

This receptor carries the CDR3 CASSYWGGRSPGELFF. The sequenced DNA: TGTGCCAGTAGCTACTGGGGGGGCCGTTCTCCCGGGGAGCTGTTTTTT. The rearrangement joined TRBV19 to TRBJ2-2; TRBD2 is a possible D gene, resting on 7 matching bases. V loses 6 bases, J loses 6 bases, and the germline ends lie 20 bases apart. From cysteine to phenylalanine, the CDR3 is 16 amino acids long. Only the CDR3 portion is preserved as DNA: 48 bases, with reading frame beginning at the first base. Reading the germline V gene (reference sequence) gives CDR1 LNHDA and CDR2 SQIVND. With the portions outside the CDR3 filled from the reference TRBV19 and TRBJ2-2 genes, the complete variable region becomes DGGITQSPKYLFRKEGQNVTLSCEQNLNHDAMYWYRQDPGQGLRLIYYSQIVNDFQKGDIAEGYSVSREKKESFPLTVTSAQKNPTAFYLCASSYWGGRSPGELFFGEGSRLTVL.